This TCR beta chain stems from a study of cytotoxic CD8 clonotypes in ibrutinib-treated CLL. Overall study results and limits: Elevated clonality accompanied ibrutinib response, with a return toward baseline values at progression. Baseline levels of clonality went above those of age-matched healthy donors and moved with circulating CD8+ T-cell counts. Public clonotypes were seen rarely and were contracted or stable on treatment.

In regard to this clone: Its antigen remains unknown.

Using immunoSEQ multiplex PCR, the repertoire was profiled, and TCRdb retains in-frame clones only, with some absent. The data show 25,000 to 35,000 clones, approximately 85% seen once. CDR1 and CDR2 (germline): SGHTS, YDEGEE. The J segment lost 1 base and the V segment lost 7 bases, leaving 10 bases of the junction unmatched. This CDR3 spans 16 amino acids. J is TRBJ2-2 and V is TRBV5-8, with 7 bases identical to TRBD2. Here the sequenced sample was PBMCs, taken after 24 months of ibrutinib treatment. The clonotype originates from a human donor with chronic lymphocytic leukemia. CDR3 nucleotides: TGTGCCAGCCCTAACGTCGGCGGGGGGAACACCGGGGAGCTGTTTTTT. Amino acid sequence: CASPNVGGGNTGELFF.